This entry concerns a single T cell receptor beta chain. These data come from a study of cytomegalovirus exposure and HLA in healthy donors. After removal of 9 bases from V and 7 bases from J, the junction contained 7 bases not matched to a gene. CDR3 length: 14 residues. CDR1 LNHDA and CDR2 SQIVND come from the germline V gene (reference sequence). The repertoire was sequenced with immunoSEQ multiplex PCR; TCRdb's copy has only in-frame clones and lacks some. The sample comprises some 170,000 clones, approximately 86% of which are singletons, and roughly 2.5% rests with the top ten. The material sequenced was PBMCs. This TCR was recovered from a man aged 18 to 35 in good health and CMV-seropositive. The genes are TRBV19 and TRBJ2-1; 12 bases map to TRBD2. The CDR3 DNA reads as TGTGCCAGCGCCGGACTAGCGGGGAATAATGAGCAGTTCTTC. Translating it yields CASAGLAGNNEQFF.